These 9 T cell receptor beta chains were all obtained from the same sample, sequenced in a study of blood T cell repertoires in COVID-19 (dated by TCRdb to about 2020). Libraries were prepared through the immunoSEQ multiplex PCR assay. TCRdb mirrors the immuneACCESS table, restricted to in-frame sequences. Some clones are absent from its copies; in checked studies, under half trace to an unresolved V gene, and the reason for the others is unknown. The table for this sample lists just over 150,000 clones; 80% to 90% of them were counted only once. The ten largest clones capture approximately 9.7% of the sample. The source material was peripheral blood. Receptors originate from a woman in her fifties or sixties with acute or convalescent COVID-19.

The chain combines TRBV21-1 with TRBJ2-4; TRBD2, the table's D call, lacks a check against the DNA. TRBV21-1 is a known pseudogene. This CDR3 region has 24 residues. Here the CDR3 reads CASSNVTSGSLEGLQVLAKNIQYF. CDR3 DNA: TGTGCCAGCAGCAATGTGACTAGCGGGAGTTTGGAGGGCCTTCAAGTTCTAGCCAAAAACATTCAGTACTTC.

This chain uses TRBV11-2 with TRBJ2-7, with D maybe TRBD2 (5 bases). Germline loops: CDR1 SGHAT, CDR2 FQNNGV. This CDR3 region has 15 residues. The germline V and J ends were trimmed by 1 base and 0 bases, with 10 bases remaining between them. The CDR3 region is CASSLAQRPSYEQYF. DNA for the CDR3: TGTGCCAGCAGCTTAGCACAGCGGCCCTCCTACGAGCAGTACTTC.

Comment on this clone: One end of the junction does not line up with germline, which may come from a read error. CDR3 sequence (DNA): TGTGCCAGCTCCCTTAGCGGGGGCAACGTCCTGACTTTC. Translation: CASSLSGGNVLTF. The chain couples TRBV7-2 to TRBJ2-6; 9 bases agree with TRBD2. This CDR3 comprises 13 residues. CDR1 and CDR2 from the germline V gene are SGHTA and FQGNSA.

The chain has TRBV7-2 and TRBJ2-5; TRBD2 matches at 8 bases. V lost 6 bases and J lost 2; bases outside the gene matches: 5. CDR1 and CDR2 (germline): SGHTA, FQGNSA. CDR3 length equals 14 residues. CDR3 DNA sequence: TGTGCCAGCAGACCTGGACTAGCACAAGAGACCCAGTACTTC. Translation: CASRPGLAQETQYF.

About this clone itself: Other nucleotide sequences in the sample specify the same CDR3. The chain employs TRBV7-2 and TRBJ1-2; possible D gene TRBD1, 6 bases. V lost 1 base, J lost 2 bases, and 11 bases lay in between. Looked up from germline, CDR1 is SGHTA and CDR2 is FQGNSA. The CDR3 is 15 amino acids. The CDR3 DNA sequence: TGTGCCAGCAGCTTAGACAGGGCCCCAAACTATGGCTACACCTTC. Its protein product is CASSLDRAPNYGYTF.

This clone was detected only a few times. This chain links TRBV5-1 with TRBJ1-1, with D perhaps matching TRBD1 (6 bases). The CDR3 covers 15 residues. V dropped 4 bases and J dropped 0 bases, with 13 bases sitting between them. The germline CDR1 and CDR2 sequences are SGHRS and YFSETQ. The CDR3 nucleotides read TGCGCCAGCAGCGCCAATGGACAGTTGAACACTGAAGCTTTCTTT. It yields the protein CASSANGQLNTEAFF.

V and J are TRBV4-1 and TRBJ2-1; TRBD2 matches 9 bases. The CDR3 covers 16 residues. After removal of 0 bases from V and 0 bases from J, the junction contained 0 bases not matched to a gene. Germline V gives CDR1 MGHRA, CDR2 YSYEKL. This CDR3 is CASSQETSGSYNEQFF. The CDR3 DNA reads TGCGCCAGCAGCCAAGAGACTAGCGGCTCCTACAATGAGCAGTTCTTC.

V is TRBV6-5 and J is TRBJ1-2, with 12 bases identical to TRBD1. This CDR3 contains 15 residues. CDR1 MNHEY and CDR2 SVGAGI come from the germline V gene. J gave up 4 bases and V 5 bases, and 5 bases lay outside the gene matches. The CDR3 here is CASSSGTGGSYGYTF. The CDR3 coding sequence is TGTGCCAGCAGTAGCGGGACAGGGGGCAGCTATGGCTACACCTTC.

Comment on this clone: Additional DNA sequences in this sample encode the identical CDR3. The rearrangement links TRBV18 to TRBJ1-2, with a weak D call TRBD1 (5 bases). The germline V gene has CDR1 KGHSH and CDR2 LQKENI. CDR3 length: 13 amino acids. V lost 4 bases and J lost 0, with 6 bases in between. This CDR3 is CASSQGANYGYTF. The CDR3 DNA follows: TGTGCCAGCTCACAAGGGGCTAACTATGGCTACACCTTC.